Sequencing of this TCR beta chain was carried out in a study of Ad26.COV2.S vaccination and SARS-CoV-2 variants. For the study at large: Ad26.COV2.S arm of COV1001 included the donor. Findings and caveats of the study: Breadth measured for non-spike TCRs was similar across vaccine and placebo recipients.

Measured with immunoSEQ multiplex PCR; TCRdb has only the in-frame clones, and not every one. The table records hundreds of thousands of clones, 80% to 90% of them present only once. The CDR3 has 13 amino acids. From germline, CDR1 is SNHLY and CDR2 FYNNEI. Trimming took off 9 bases at V and 6 bases at J, with 17 bases between the two ends. A note on this clone: Its antigen is unidentified.

Indicated treatment: approximately 18 received Ad26.COV2.S at low or high dose, single or two shots; a few received placebo; per-sample allocation not given. All samples were drawn on day 63, counting from the first vaccine or placebo injection. The chain uses TRBV2 and TRBJ1-1; D unclear. This material consisted of peripheral blood, taken in a trial of Ad26.COV2.S vaccine versus placebo. The TCR comes from a person between 18 and 60 years old who received the Ad26.COV2.S COVID-19 vaccine or a placebo. The CDR3 region has the DNA TGTGCCAGTATCGAGGACCTCGGCGCTGAAGCTTTCTTT. It is translated as CASIEDLGAEAFF. Filled out from reference TRBV2 and TRBJ1-1, the complete variable domain reads EPEVTQTPSHQVTQMGQEVILRCVPISNHLYFYWYRQILGQKVEFLVSFYNNEISEKSEIFDDQFSVERPDGSNFTLKIRSTKLEDSAMYFCASIEDLGAEAFFGQGTRLTVV.